These 24 T cell receptor beta chains came from one sample sequenced in a study of T cells in localized non-small cell lung cancer. Method: immunoSEQ multiplex PCR; TCRdb's copy keeps in-frame clones and lacks some. The repertoire holds about 48,000 clones, with approximately 77% as singletons. The input for sequencing was peripheral blood, taken before any cancer treatment. These receptors were collected from a man aged 40 to 75 with stage I squamous cell lung carcinoma.

Written as DNA, the CDR3 is TGTGCCAGCAGCTTAGACGGGGGTTTTTACGAGCAGTACTTC. Translated, it gives CASSLDGGFYEQYF. The chain has TRBV7-8 and TRBJ2-7; D perhaps matches TRBD2 (6 bases). The germline V gene encodes CDR1 SGHVS and CDR2 FQNEAQ. Trimming removed 1 base at V and 4 bases at J, with 11 bases between. This CDR3 comprises 14 residues.

The chain recombines TRBV7-2 with TRBJ1-4, with 11 bases lining up with TRBD1. This CDR3 is built from 16 residues. Germline V gene sequence: CDR1 SGHTA, CDR2 FQGNSA. The junction had 5 bases not matched to a gene; V was cut back by 5 bases and J by 3 bases. This CDR3 is CASSPGQGEANEKLFF. In nucleotides, the CDR3 is TGTGCCAGCAGCCCGGGACAGGGGGAGGCTAATGAAAAACTGTTTTTT. The full variable domain, its missing parts supplied by reference TRBV7-2 and TRBJ1-4, is GAGVSQSPSNKVTEKGKDVELRCDPISGHTALYWYRQSLGQGLEFLIYFQGNSAPDKSGLPSDRFSAERTGGSVSTLTIQRTQQEDSAVYLCASSPGQGEANEKLFFGSGTQLSVL.

This clone was seen only once. The V gene is TRBV6-1, the J gene TRBJ2-7, with TRBD1 matching 7 bases. The CDR3 sequence is 13 residues long. In germline, CDR1 is MNHNS, CDR2 SASEGT. After removal of 8 bases from V and 9 bases from J, the junction contained 13 bases not matched to a gene. The CDR3 sequence is CASRGGPSLGQYF. Written as DNA, the CDR3 is TGTGCCAGCCGAGGGGGCCCCTCCCTGGGGCAGTACTTC.

This chain connects TRBV9 to TRBJ2-1; 10 bases are a match to TRBD2. Per germline, CDR1 SGDLS and CDR2 YYNGEE. This CDR3 contains 20 residues. Trimming at V came to 0 bases and at J to 0 bases, leaving 12 bases not matched to a gene. The CDR3 sequence: CASSVEGDPGLASSYNEQFF. CDR3 DNA sequence: TGTGCCAGCAGCGTAGAGGGGGATCCGGGACTAGCGAGCTCCTACAATGAGCAGTTCTTC.

V usage is TRBV7-2 and J usage is TRBJ2-4; 8 nucleotides agree with TRBD1. J gave up 5 bases and V 5 bases, and 11 bases lay outside the gene matches. Germline values: CDR1 SGHTA, CDR2 FQGNSA. The CDR3 loop spans 16 amino acids. The CDR3 loop reads CASSLGWTGLQNIQYF. The CDR3 DNA sequence: TGTGCCAGCAGCCTCGGATGGACAGGGCTGCAAAACATTCAGTACTTC.

This chain uses TRBV28 with TRBJ1-2, with a tentative D call TRBD1 (6 bases). With 3 bases removed from V and 6 bases from J, the gap between germline ends came to 14 bases. Per the germline V gene, CDR1 is MDHEN and CDR2 is SYDVKM. The CDR3 covers 14 residues. The CDR3 nucleotides are TGTGCCAGCAGTTTCGAGGGGGTCGAGGATGGCTACACCTTC. Residues: CASSFEGVEDGYTF.

V usage is TRBV5-1 and J usage is TRBJ1-4, with D tentatively TRBD1 (6 bases). The CDR3 is 16 amino acids. V dropped 4 bases and J dropped 8 bases, with 21 bases sitting between them. The V gene's germline CDR1 is SGHRS and CDR2 YFSETQ. CDR3 sequence (DNA): TGCGCCAGCAGCCCTCTTGGGGCAGGGGATAGGGAAAAACTGTTTTTT. The encoded protein is CASSPLGAGDREKLFF. Together with reference TRBV5-1 and TRBJ1-4, the CDR3 gives the full variable domain: KAGVTQTPRYLIKTRGQQVTLSCSPISGHRSVSWYQQTPGQGLQFLFEYFSETQRNKGNFPGRFSGRQFSNSRSEMNVSTLELGDSALYLCASSPLGAGDREKLFFGSGTQLSVL.

The rearrangement joins TRBV10-2 to TRBJ2-5; TRBD1 aligns across 8 bases. V shed 10 bases, J shed 1 base, and the junction held 5 bases outside the gene matches. The germline CDR1 and CDR2 sequences are WSHSY and SAAADI. CDR3 length: 13 amino acids. This CDR3 reads CATRQGIQETQYF. The CDR3, as DNA: TGCGCCACCCGACAGGGGATCCAAGAGACCCAGTACTTC.

The gene calls are TRBV27 and TRBJ1-4, with TRBD1 matching 10 bases. CDR3 length equals 21 residues. CDR1 and CDR2 (germline): MNHEY, SMNVEV (reference sequence). After removal of 4 bases from V and 6 bases from J, the junction contained 23 bases not matched to a gene. Here the CDR3 DNA reads TGTGCCAGCAGTTCCCCCGGGACAGGGGACTGGAGGTGGCCCGAGGATGAAAAACTGTTTTTT. As protein: CASSSPGTGDWRWPEDEKLFF.

The table lists this clone with a few counts. V is TRBV28 and J is TRBJ1-1, with unresolved D. CDR1 and CDR2 from the germline V gene are MDHEN and SYDVKM. The CDR3 runs 12 residues. Trimming stripped 8 bases from V and 1 base from J, with 8 bases between. CDR3 protein: CASRDQNTEAFF. The CDR3, as DNA: TGTGCCAGCCGCGACCAGAACACTGAAGCTTTCTTT. Based on the CDR3 plus reference TRBV28 and TRBJ1-1, the full variable domain is DVKVTQSSRYLVKRTGEKVFLECVQDMDHENMFWYRQDPGLGLRLIYFSYDVKMKEKGDIPEGYSVSREKKERFSLILESASTNQTSMYLCASRDQNTEAFFGQGTRLTVV.

This clone was observed a single time. The chain uses TRBV28 and TRBJ2-2, with a weak D call TRBD2 (6 bases). CDR1 and CDR2 from the germline V gene are MDHEN and SYDVKM. V was trimmed by 3 bases and J by 6 bases, leaving 14 bases between them. The CDR3 runs 15 residues. The CDR3 is CASSFSGGSAGELFF. In DNA, the CDR3 is TGTGCCAGCAGTTTTAGTGGGGGGTCCGCCGGGGAGCTGTTTTTT. Using reference TRBV28 and TRBJ2-2 for the parts outside the CDR3, the full variable domain is DVKVTQSSRYLVKRTGEKVFLECVQDMDHENMFWYRQDPGLGLRLIYFSYDVKMKEKGDIPEGYSVSREKKERFSLILESASTNQTSMYLCASSFSGGSAGELFFGEGSRLTVL.

This sequence joins TRBV5-1 and TRBJ2-3; D remains ambiguous. Trimming stripped 0 bases from V and 4 bases from J, with 18 bases between. This CDR3 comprises 17 residues. The germline V gene encodes CDR1 SGHRS and CDR2 YFSETQ. In DNA, the CDR3 is TGCGCCAGCAGCTTGGCCAGACGTGGGCCGGGCCCAGATACGCAGTATTTT. Translation: CASSLARRGPGPDTQYF.

This clone has a single count. This specimen includes other DNA sequences encoding the same CDR3. The rearrangement joins TRBV30 to TRBJ2-7; D is ambiguous. Trimming shortened V by 0 bases and J by 3 bases, and 3 bases separated the two germline ends. CDR1 GTSNPN and CDR2 SVGIG come from the germline V gene (reference sequence). CDR3 length equals 11 residues. The CDR3 nucleotides read TGTGCCTGGAGTGTACGCTACGAGCAGTACTTC. It translates to CAWSVRYEQYF. The full variable domain, its missing parts supplied by reference TRBV30 and TRBJ2-7, is SQTIHQWPATLVQPVGSPLSLECTVEGTSNPNLYWYRQAAGRGLQLLFYSVGIGQISSEVPQNLSASRPQDRQFILSSKKLLLSDSGFYLCAWSVRYEQYFGPGTRLTVT.

This clone was found a few times. The genes are TRBV28 and TRBJ1-2, with D maybe TRBD1 (6 bases). Germline V lookup: CDR1 MDHEN, CDR2 SYDVKM. The CDR3 covers 17 residues. The CDR3 loop is CAWSGGAPNHLPSRYTF. CDR3 DNA: TGTGCTTGGAGTGGGGGCGCGCCGAACCACTTACCATCCCGCTACACCTTC.

This clone was detected only a few times. The chain uses TRBV20-1 and TRBJ2-7; D unresolved. The germline gives CDR1 DFQATT, CDR2 SNEGSKA (reference sequence). The CDR3 totals 11 residues. Trimming removed 6 bases at V and 0 bases at J, with 6 bases between. The CDR3 DNA reads TGCAGTGCAGGACCCTCCTACGAGCAGTACTTC. The encoded protein is CSAGPSYEQYF.

This chain connects TRBV11-2 to TRBJ2-3; 7 bases are shared with TRBD2. V was clipped by 2 bases and J by 2 bases; unmatched bases: 4. The CDR3 length is 15 residues. Germline CDR1 SGHAT, CDR2 FQNNGV. The CDR3 loop reads CASSLFGGSTDTQYF. The CDR3 DNA reads TGTGCCAGCAGCTTATTCGGGGGGTCCACAGATACGCAGTATTTT.

V usage is TRBV7-2 and J usage is TRBJ1-5, with 7 bases identical to TRBD1. The CDR3 runs 13 residues. V trimming: 3 bases; J trimming: 7 bases; junction bases outside the gene matches: 3. Germline V gene sequence: CDR1 SGHTA, CDR2 FQGNSA. The CDR3 DNA reads as TGTGCCAGCAGCTTCGGGACAGTCCAGCCCCAGCATTTT. It codes for CASSFGTVQPQHF.

This clone was detected many times. The J gene is TRBJ2-3, the V gene TRBV7-3; a possible D gene is TRBD2 (5 bases). Germline loops: CDR1 SGHTA, CDR2 FQGTGA. V was cut by 3 bases and J by 6 bases, with 19 bases left in between. This CDR3 region has 16 residues. CDR3 residues: CASSLDGADRWDTQYF. CDR3 sequence (DNA): TGTGCCAGCAGCTTGGATGGAGCGGACCGCTGGGATACGCAGTATTTT.

The V call is TRBV6-1, the J call TRBJ2-1; the D gene could be TRBD1 or TRBD2 (6 bases each). V was cut by 8 bases and J by 10 bases, with 18 bases left in between. CDR1 is MNHNS, CDR2 SASEGT, per germline. This CDR3 region has 13 residues. Here the CDR3 reads CASVRGVGWEQFF. CDR3 bases: TGTGCCAGCGTAAGGGGGGTGGGCTGGGAGCAGTTCTTC.

The table lists this clone with a few counts. The genes are TRBV6-4 and TRBJ1-5; D possibly corresponds to TRBD1 (5 bases). Trimming removed 2 bases at V and 1 base at J, with 9 bases between. The CDR3 is 15 residues long. From germline, CDR1 is MRHNA and CDR2 SNTAGT. CDR3 sequence reads: CASSDKAGSNQPQHF. The DNA of the CDR3 is TGTGCCAGCAGTGACAAGGCAGGGAGCAATCAGCCCCAGCATTTT.

This clone was detected many times. The genes are TRBV28 and TRBJ1-6; D possibly corresponds to TRBD1 (6 bases). The CDR3 covers 16 residues. V was pared by 6 bases and J by 4 bases, with 16 bases between. The germline gives CDR1 MDHEN, CDR2 SYDVKM. CDR3 residues: CASSLAGVGYNSPLHF. CDR3 DNA sequence: TGTGCCAGCAGCTTGGCAGGGGTCGGTTATAATTCACCCCTCCACTTT.

This clone was picked up one time. As DNA, the CDR3 is TGTGCCAGCATGCGGACAGGGGAGTCACCCCTCCACTTT. Translating gives CASMRTGESPLHF. The chain recombines TRBV6-5 with TRBJ1-6; 9 bases agree with TRBD1. The CDR3 is 13 residues long. Germline V gene lookup returns CDR1 MNHEY and CDR2 SVGAGI. Trimming took 7 bases from V and 10 from J; bases not matched to a gene: 5.

The chain recombines TRBV2 with TRBJ2-7; tentative D call: TRBD2 (5 bases). CDR1 is SNHLY and CDR2 is FYNNEI in the germline V gene. V was clipped by 6 bases and J by 9 bases, with 12 bases between them. The length of the CDR3 is 11 residues. The CDR3 here is CASRRRWGQYF. The CDR3 DNA follows: TGTGCCAGCAGACGGAGGTGGGGGCAGTACTTC.

In DNA form, the CDR3 reads TGTGCCAGCAGCGCCCACGCTGGGGACCGGAAAAAACTGTTTTTT. It translates to CASSAHAGDRKKLFF. The gene calls are TRBV28 and TRBJ1-4, with D perhaps TRBD1 (5 bases). CDR3 length: 15 amino acids. The germline CDR1 and CDR2 sequences are MDHEN and SYDVKM. The germline V and J ends were trimmed by 6 bases and 9 bases, with 20 bases remaining between them.